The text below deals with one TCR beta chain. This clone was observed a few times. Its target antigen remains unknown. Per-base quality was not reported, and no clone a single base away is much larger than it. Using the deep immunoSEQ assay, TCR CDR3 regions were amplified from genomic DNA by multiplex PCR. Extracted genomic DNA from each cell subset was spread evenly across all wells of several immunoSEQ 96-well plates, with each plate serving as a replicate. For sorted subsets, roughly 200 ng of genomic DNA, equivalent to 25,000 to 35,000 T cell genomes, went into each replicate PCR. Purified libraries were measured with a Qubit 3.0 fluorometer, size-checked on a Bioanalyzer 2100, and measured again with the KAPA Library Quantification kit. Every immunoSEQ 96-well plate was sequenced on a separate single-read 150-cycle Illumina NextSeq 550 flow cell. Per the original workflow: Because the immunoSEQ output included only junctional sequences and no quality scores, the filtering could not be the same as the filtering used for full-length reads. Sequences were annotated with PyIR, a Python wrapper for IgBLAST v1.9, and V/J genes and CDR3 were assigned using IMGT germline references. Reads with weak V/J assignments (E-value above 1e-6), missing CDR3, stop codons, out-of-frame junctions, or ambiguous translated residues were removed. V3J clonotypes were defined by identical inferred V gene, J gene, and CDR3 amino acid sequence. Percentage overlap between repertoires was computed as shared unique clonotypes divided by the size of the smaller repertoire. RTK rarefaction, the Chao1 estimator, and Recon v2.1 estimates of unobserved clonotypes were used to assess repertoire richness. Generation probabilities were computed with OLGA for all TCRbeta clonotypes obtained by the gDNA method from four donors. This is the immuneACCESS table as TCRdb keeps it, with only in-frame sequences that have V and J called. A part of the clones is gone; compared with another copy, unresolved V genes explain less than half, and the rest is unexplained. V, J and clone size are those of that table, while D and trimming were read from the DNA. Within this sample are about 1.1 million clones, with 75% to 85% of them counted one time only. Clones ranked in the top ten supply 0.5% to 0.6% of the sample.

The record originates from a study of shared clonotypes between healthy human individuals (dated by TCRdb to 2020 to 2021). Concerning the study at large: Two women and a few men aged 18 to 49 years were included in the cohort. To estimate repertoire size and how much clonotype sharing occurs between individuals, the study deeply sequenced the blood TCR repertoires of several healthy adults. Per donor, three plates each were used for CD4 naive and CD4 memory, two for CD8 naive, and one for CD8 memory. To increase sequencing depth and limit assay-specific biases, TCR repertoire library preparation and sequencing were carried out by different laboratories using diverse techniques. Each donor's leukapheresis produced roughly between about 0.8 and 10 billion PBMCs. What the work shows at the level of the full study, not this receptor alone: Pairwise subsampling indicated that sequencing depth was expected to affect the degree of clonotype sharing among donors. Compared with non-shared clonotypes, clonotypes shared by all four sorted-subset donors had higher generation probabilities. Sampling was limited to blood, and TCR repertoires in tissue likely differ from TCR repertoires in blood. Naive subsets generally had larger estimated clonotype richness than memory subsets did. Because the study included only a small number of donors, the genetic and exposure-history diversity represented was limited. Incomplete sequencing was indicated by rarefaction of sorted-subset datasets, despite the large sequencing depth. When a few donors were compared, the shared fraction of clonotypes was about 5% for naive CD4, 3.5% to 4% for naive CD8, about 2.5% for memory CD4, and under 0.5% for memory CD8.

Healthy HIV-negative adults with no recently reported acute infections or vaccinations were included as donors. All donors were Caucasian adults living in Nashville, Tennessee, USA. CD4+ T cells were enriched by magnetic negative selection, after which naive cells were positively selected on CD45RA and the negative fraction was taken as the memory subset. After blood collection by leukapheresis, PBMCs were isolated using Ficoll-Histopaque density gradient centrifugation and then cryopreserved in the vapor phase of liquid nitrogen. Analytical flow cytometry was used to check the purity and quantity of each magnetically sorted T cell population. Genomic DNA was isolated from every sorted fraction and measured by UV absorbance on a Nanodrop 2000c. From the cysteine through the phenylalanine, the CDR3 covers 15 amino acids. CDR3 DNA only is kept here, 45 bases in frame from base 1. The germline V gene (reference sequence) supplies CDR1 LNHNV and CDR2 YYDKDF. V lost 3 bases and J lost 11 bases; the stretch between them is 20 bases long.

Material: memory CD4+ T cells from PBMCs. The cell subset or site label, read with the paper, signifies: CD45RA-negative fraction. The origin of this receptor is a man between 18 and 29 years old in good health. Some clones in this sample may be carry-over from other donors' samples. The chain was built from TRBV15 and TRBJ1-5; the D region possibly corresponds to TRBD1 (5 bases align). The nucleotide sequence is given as TGTGCCACCAGCAGTTCGCGGGGGGTAAGGCGGGCCCAGCATTTT. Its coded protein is CATSSSRGVRRAQHF.